Shown below are 10 T cell receptor beta chains from a single sample sequenced in a study of cytomegalovirus exposure and HLA in healthy donors. Profiled with immunoSEQ multiplex PCR; TCRdb holds only in-frame clones, not every one. Of hundreds of thousands of clones in the sample, roughly 84% were seen once. Input material: PBMCs. These receptors originate from a woman between 18 and 29 years old in good health and CMV-seropositive.

The CDR3 region is CASSEVSNEKLFF. The DNA of the CDR3 is TGTGCCAGCAGTGAAGTTAGTAATGAAAAACTGTTTTTT. V gene TRBV6-1 combines with J gene TRBJ1-4; D is ambiguous. The CDR3 has 13 amino acids. The germline CDR1 and CDR2 sequences are MNHNS and SASEGT. The germline V and J ends were trimmed by 1 base and 4 bases, with 4 bases remaining between them.

The chain is built from TRBV10-3 and TRBJ1-4; D not certain. Germline CDR1 reads ENHRY; CDR2 reads SYGVKD. V lost 6 bases, J lost 0 bases, and 11 bases lay in between. This CDR3 contains 15 residues. CDR3 sequence: CAIRAGGTTNEKLFF. In DNA form, the CDR3 reads TGTGCCATCAGAGCCGGAGGGACAACTAATGAAAAACTGTTTTTT.

V gene TRBV1 combines with J gene TRBJ1-4; no check of the table's D call, TRBD1, against the DNA was made. TRBV1 is marked as a pseudogene. The CDR3 loop spans 15 amino acids. The CDR3 nucleotides are TGCACCAGCAGCCGCCGGGACAGGACTAATGAAAAACTGTTTTTT. It yields the protein CTSSRRDRTNEKLFF.

The chain recombines TRBV11-2 with TRBJ2-1, with 9 bases identical to TRBD2. The CDR3 contains 17 residues. The germline V gene encodes CDR1 SGHAT and CDR2 FQNNGV. V was pared by 1 base and J by 7 bases, with 11 bases of the junction left unmatched. The chain's CDR3 is CASSLAPGLADRNEQFF. The CDR3 region has the DNA TGTGCCAGCAGCTTAGCGCCGGGACTAGCCGATCGTAATGAGCAGTTCTTC.

This rearrangement joins TRBV27 to TRBJ1-1; D might be TRBD1 (5 bases). V gave up 6 bases and J gave up 1 base, with 12 bases separating them. The length of the CDR3 is 14 residues. The germline CDR1 and CDR2 sequences are MNHEY and SMNVEV (reference sequence). The CDR3 nucleotides are TGTGCCAGCAGGGAAGAAACAGGGAACACTGAAGCTTTCTTT. Amino acid sequence: CASREETGNTEAFF.

The CDR3 DNA reads TGTGCCAGCAGTTTCCCCGGGAAACTCTACGAGCAGTACTTC. This codes for CASSFPGKLYEQYF. This chain joins TRBV28 and TRBJ2-7; D perhaps matches TRBD2 (5 bases). V was trimmed by 3 bases and J by 3 bases, leaving 12 bases between them. The CDR3 covers 14 residues. Germline CDR1 and CDR2: MDHEN and SYDVKM. Full variable domain (remainder filled in from reference TRBV28 and TRBJ2-7): DVKVTQSSRYLVKRTGEKVFLECVQDMDHENMFWYRQDPGLGLRLIYFSYDVKMKEKGDIPEGYSVSREKKERFSLILESASTNQTSMYLCASSFPGKLYEQYFGPGTRLTVT.

This chain connects TRBV5-6 to TRBJ2-1, with 10 bases aligning to TRBD1. After removal of 0 bases from V and 3 bases from J, the junction contained 0 bases not matched to a gene. Germline-derived CDR1 and CDR2 are SGHDT and YYEEEE. The CDR3 spans 15 residues. CDR3 in amino acids: CASSLGTGGYNEQFF. The CDR3, as DNA: TGTGCCAGCAGCTTGGGGACAGGGGGCTACAATGAGCAGTTCTTC.

This clone appeared a single time. The V gene is TRBV28, the J gene TRBJ1-1; D is perhaps TRBD1 (6 bases). Germline V gene sequence: CDR1 MDHEN, CDR2 SYDVKM. The length of the CDR3 is 18 residues. Trimming left V 5 bases short and J 1 base short, with 23 bases between. The CDR3 DNA is TGTGCCAGCAGTCCCACTACGGGACACCCAGTACGGAACACTGAAGCTTTCTTT. This gives the protein CASSPTTGHPVRNTEAFF.

This chain connects TRBV7-9 to TRBJ2-1, with 10 bases that match TRBD2. Germline V CDR1 and CDR2: SEHNR, FQNEAQ (reference sequence). Germline trimming cut 5 bases from V and 7 bases from J; bases unmatched to any gene: 5. The CDR3 is 14 residues long. The CDR3 sequence: CASSGSSGGNEQFF. CDR3 coding DNA: TGTGCCAGCAGCGGGTCTAGCGGGGGTAATGAGCAGTTCTTC.

The rearrangement links TRBV29-1 to TRBJ2-3; possibly TRBD2 for D (7 bases). Trimming took 6 bases from V and 3 from J, leaving 16 bases between them. The germline CDR1 and CDR2 sequences are SQVTM and ANQGSEA. This CDR3 spans 14 amino acids. The CDR3 here is CSVDPGGATDTQYF. CDR3 in DNA: TGCAGCGTCGACCCTGGGGGGGCGACAGATACGCAGTATTTT.